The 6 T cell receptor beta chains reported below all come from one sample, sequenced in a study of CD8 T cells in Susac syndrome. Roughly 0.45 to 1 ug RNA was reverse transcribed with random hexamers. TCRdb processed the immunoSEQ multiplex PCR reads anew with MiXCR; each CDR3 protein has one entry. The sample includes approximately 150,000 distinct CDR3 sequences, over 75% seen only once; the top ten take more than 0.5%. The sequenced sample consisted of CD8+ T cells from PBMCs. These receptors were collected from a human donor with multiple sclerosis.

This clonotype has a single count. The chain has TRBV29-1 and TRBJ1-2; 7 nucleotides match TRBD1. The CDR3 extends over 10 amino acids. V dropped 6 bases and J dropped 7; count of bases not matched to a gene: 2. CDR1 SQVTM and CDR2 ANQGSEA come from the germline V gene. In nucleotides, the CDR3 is TGCAGCGTCGGACAGGTTGGCTACACCTTC. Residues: CSVGQVGYTF.

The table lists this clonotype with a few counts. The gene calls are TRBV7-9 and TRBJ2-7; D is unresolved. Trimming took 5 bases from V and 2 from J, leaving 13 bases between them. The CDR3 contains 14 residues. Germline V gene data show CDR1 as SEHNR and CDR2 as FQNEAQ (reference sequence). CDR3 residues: CASSPTTGPYEQYF. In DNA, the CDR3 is TGTGCCAGCAGCCCGACGACCGGCCCCTACGAGCAGTACTTC.

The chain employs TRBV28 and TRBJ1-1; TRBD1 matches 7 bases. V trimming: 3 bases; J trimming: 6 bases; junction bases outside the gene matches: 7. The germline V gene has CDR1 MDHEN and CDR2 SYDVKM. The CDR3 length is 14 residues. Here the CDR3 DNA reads TGTGCCAGCAGTTTCACAGGGGCGCGGGCTGAAGCTTTCTTT. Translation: CASSFTGARAEAFF. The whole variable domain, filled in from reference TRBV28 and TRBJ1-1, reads DVKVTQSSRYLVKRTGEKVFLECVQDMDHENMFWYRQDPGLGLRLIYFSYDVKMKEKGDIPEGYSVSREKKERFSLILESASTNQTSMYLCASSFTGARAEAFFGQGTRLTVV.

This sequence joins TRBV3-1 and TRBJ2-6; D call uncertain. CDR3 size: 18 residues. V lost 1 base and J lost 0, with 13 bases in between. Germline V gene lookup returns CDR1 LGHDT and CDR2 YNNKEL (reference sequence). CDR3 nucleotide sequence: TGTGCCAGCAGCCAAGGGGCTCGCGCAACCTCTGGGGCCAACGTCCTGACTTTC. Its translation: CASSQGARATSGANVLTF.

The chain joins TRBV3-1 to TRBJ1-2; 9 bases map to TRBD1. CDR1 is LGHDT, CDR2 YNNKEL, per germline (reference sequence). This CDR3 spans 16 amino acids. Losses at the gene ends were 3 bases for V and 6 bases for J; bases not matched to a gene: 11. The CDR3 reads CASSHWTGVVPDGYTF. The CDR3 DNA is TGTGCCAGCAGCCACTGGACAGGGGTCGTCCCCGATGGCTACACCTTC.

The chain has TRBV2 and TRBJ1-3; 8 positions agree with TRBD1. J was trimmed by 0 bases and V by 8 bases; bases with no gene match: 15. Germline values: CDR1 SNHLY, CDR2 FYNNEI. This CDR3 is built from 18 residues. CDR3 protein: CASLLGTGLGSSGNTIYF. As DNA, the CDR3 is TGTGCCAGCCTATTGGGGACAGGACTTGGATCCTCTGGAAACACCATATATTTT.